This TCR beta chain was captured in a study of blood T cell repertoires in COVID-19 (dated by TCRdb to about 2020). At the level of the whole study: Samples covering the acute and convalescent phases of COVID-19 were provided by collaborators in the United States, Italy and Spain. Samples came from the ongoing ImmuneRACE study (first 160 participants) plus 1,254 subjects from 6 global collaborators. Nearly every sample came with metadata listing a de-identified subject ID, COVID-19 status, age in years and sex. Where HLA class I and class II types were available, the types were taken from metadata supplied by the sample provider, not from assay-based typing. The prospective study material was composed of cDNA or gDNA derived from T cells, B-cell-depleted T cells, or PBMCs. The repertoires were released in a freely available public database meant as a resource for research on the immune response to SARS-CoV-2. The dataset comprised deeply sampled blood TCRbeta repertoires from subjects exposed to, actively infected with, or recovered from COVID-19.

Whole blood was collected in K2EDTA tubes by collaborating institutions according to the institutions' own protocols. Collaborator samples were shipped for TCRbeta analysis as frozen whole blood, isolated PBMCs, or DNA extracted from either sample type. Results and caveats for the whole study, not just this receptor: The amount of clinical and demographic metadata varied by source and participant and was provided uncurated.

Worth noting for this clone: Its antigen is unknown. Base-call qualities are not available, and no considerably larger clone is one nucleotide away.

TCRbeta CDR3 regions were amplified from genomic DNA using the immunoSEQ Assay, a bias-controlled multiplex PCR. Under the source paper's analysis protocol: The number of nucleated cells in each sample was estimated from the amplification of reference gene primers within the assay. To quantify the absolute abundance of each unique TCRbeta CDR3 rearrangement, sequence reads were collapsed and filtered. For each sample, productive Simpson clonality was calculated by taking the square root of Simpson's diversity index across productive rearrangements. This immuneACCESS table, as held by TCRdb, lists in-frame sequences with V and J called but not all clones. Of the missing ones, under half trace to an unresolved V gene in checked studies; the others have no known cause. The V and J calls and clone size come from that table; D and trimming were worked out from the DNA. For this sample the table gives roughly 200,000 clones, of which roughly 76% were detected only once. 8.6% of the sample is taken by the ten largest.

This clonotype was sampled from a woman in her 50s with active or convalescent COVID-19. Sequencing was done on a sample of peripheral blood.

The DNA reads as follows: TGTGCCAGCAGTTTCGACAGGGGGAATGAGCAGTTCTTC. It encodes CASSFDRGNEQFF. The V gene is TRBV7-3 and the J gene is TRBJ2-1; TRBD1 fits 9 bases in the junction. In the germline V gene, CDR1 corresponds to SGHTA and CDR2 to FQGTGA. From the cysteine through the phenylalanine, the CDR3 covers 13 amino acids. Kept here is only the CDR3 DNA, which spans 39 bases and is read in frame from base 1. V and J are trimmed by 6 bases and 7 bases, and the gene matches miss 4 bases of the junction.